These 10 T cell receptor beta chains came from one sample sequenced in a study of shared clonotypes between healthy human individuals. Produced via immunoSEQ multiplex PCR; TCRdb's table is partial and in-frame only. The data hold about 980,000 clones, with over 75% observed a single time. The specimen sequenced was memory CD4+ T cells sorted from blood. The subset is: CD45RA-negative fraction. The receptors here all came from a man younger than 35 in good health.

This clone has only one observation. Here the CDR3 DNA reads TGTGCCAGCAGCTCGGGAAATTCACCCCTCCACTTT. It translates to CASSSGNSPLHF. V is TRBV9 and J is TRBJ1-6; no clear D. With 4 bases removed from V and 7 bases from J, the gap between germline ends came to 6 bases. The germline V gene has CDR1 SGDLS and CDR2 YYNGEE. This CDR3 spans 12 amino acids. The full variable domain, with the rest looked up from reference TRBV9 and TRBJ1-6, is DSGVTQTPKHLITATGQRVTLRCSPRSGDLSVYWYQQSLDQGLQFLIQYYNGEERAKGNILERFSAQQFPDLHSELNLSSLELGDSALYFCASSSGNSPLHFGNGTRLTVT.

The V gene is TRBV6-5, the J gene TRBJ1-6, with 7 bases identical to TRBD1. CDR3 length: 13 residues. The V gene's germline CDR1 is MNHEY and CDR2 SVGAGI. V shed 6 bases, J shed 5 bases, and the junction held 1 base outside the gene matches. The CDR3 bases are TGTGCCAGCAGGACAGGGAATAATTCACCCCTCCACTTT. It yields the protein CASRTGNNSPLHF.

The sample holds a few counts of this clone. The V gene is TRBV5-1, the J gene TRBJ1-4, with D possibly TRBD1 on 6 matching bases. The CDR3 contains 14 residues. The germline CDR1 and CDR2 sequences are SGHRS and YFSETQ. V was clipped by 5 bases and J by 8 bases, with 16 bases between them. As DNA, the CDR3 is TGCGCCAGCAGTTATCAGGGGATGGGCGAAAAACTGTTTTTT. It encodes CASSYQGMGEKLFF.

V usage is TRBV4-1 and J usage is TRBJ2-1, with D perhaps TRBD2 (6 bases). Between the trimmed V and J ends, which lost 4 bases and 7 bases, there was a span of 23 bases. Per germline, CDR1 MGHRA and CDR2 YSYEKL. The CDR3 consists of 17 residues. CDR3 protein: CASSLALPRRRVNEQFF. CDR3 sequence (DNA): TGCGCCAGCAGCCTCGCACTCCCCCGGAGGAGGGTTAATGAGCAGTTCTTC.

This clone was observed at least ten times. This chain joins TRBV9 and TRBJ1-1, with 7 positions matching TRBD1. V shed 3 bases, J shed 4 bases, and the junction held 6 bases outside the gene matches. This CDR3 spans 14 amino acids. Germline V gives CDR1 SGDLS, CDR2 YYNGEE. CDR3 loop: CASSGTGAATEAFF. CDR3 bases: TGTGCCAGCAGCGGTACAGGGGCGGCCACTGAAGCTTTCTTT.

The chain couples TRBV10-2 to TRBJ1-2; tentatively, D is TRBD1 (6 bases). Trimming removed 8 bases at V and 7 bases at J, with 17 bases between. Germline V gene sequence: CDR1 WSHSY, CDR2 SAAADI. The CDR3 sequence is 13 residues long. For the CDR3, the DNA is TGCGCCAGCCGGCTAGGGGGGGCGCCTGGCTACACCTTC. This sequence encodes CASRLGGAPGYTF.

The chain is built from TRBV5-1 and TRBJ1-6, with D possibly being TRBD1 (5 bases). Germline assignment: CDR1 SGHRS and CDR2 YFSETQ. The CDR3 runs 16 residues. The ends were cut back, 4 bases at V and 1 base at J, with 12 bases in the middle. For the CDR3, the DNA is TGCGCCAGCAGCCGGGGGGAGGTATCCTATAATTCACCCCTCCACTTT. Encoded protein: CASSRGEVSYNSPLHF. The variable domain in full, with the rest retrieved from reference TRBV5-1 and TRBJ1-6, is KAGVTQTPRYLIKTRGQQVTLSCSPISGHRSVSWYQQTPGQGLQFLFEYFSETQRNKGNFPGRFSGRQFSNSRSEMNVSTLELGDSALYLCASSRGEVSYNSPLHFGNGTRLTVT.

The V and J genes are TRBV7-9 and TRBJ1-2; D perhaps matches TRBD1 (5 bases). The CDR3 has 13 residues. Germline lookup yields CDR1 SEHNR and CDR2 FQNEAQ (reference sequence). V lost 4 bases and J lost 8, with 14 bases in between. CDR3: CASSYSQGYGYTF. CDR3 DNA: TGTGCCAGCAGCTACAGCCAGGGCTACGGCTACACCTTC.

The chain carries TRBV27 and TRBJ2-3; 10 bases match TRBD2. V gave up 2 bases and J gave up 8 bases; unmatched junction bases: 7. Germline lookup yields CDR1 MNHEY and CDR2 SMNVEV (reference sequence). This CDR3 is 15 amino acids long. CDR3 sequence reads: CASSLGLAGEGTQYF. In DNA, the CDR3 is TGTGCCAGCAGTTTAGGGCTAGCGGGAGAGGGTACGCAGTATTTT.

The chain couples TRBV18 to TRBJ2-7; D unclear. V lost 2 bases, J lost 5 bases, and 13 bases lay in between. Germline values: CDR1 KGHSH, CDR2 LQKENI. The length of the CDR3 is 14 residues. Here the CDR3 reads CASSPGVVDNEQYF. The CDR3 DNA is TGTGCCAGCTCACCAGGGGTCGTCGACAACGAGCAGTACTTC.